The sequence of this TCR beta chain was determined in a study of cytomegalovirus exposure and HLA in healthy donors. As for the study in general: An early release of data contained 80 million to 85 million unique TCRs, which came from HLA-typed donors.

PCR primers comprised 60 Vbeta and 13 Jbeta primers. Sequencing was performed with immunoSEQ multiplex PCR; in TCRdb, only in-frame clones are kept and a portion is missing. The sample holds 160,000 or so clones, around 84% seen once. This clone came up a few times. Its cognate antigen is unknown. General study points: The study put 150 to 200 TCR beta chains on its list as cytomegalovirus-associated. An analysis was carried out later, and it reportedly showed fewer N-insertions in an Asian-associated ancestry cluster than the approximately 670-donor mean. Later on, a genetic analysis was performed. It linked a missense variant in DCLRE1C with V- and J-gene trimming of TCR beta.

V was pared by 5 bases and J by 5 bases, with 1 base of the junction left unmatched. The CDR3 runs to 13 residues. Germline V lookup: CDR1 KGHSH, CDR2 LQKENI. The chain employs TRBV18 and TRBJ1-1; TRBD1 aligns across 11 bases. The material sequenced was PBMCs. The clonotype was recovered from a male donor in good health and CMV-seropositive. The CDR3 spells CASSGTGGTEAFF. The CDR3 DNA follows: TGTGCCAGCTCAGGGACAGGGGGTACTGAAGCTTTCTTT.